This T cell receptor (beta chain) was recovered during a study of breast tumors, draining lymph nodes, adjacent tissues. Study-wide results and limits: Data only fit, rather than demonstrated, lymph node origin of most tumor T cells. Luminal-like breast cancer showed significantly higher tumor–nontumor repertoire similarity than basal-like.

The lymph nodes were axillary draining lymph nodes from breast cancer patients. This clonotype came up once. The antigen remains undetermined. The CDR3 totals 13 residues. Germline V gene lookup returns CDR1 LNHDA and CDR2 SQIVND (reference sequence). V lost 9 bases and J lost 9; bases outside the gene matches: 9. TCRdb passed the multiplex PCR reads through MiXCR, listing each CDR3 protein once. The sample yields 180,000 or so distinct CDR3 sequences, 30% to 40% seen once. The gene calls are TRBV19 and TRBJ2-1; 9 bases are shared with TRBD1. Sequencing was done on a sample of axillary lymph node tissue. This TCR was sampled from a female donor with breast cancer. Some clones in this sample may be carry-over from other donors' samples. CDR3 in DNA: TGTGCCAGCGCCGGGACAGGGACCAGTGAGCAGTTCTTC. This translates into CASAGTGTSEQFF.